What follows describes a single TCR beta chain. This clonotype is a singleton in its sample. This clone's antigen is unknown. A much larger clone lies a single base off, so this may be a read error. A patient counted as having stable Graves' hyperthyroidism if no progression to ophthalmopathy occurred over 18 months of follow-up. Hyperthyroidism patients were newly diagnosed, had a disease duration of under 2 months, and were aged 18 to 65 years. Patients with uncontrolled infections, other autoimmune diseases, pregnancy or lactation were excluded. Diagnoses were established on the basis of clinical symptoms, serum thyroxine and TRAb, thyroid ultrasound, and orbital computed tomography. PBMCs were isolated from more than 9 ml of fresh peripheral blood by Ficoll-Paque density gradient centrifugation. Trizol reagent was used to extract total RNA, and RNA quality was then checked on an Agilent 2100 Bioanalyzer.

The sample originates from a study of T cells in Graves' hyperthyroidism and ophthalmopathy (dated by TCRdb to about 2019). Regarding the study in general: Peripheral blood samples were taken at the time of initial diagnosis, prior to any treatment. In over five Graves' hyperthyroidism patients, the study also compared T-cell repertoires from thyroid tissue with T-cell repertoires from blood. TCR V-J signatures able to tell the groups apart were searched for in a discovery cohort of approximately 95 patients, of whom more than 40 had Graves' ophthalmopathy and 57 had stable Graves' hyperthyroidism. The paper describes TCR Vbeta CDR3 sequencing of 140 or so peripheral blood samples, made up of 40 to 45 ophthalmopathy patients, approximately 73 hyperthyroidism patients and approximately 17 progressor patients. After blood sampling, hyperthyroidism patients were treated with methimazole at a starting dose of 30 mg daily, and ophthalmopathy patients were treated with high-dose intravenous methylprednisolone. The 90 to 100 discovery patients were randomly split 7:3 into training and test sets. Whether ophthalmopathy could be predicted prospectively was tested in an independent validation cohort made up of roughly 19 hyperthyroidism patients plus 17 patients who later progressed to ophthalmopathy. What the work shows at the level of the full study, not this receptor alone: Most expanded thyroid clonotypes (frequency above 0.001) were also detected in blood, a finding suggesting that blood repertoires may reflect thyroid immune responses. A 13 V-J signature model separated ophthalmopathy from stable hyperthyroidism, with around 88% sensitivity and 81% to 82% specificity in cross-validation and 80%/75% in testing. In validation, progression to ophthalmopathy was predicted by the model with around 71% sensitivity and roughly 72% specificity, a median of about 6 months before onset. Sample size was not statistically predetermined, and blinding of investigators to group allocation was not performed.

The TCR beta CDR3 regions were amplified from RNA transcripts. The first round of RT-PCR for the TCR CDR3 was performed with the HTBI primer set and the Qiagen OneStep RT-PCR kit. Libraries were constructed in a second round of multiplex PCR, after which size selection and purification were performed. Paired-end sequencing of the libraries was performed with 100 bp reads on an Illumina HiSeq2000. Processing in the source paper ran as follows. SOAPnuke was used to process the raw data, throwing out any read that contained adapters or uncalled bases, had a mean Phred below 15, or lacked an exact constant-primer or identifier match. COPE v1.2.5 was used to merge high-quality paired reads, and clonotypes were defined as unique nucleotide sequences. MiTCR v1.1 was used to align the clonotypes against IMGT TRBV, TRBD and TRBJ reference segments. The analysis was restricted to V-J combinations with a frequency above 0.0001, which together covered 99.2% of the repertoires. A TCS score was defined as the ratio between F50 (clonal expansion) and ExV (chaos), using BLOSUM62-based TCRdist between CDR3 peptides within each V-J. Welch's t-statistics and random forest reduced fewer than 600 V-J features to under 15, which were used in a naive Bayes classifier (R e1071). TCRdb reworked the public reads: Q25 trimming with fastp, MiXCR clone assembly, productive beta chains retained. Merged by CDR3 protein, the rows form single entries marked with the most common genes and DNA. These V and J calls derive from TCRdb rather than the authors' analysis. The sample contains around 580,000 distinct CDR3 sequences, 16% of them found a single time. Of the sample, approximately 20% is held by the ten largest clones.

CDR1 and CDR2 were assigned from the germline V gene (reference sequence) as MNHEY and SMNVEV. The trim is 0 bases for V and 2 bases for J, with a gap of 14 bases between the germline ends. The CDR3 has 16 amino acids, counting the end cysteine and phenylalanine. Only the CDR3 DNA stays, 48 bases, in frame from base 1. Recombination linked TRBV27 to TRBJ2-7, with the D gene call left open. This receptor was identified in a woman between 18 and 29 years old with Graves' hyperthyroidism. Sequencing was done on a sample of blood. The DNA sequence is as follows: TGTGCCAGCAGTTTATCGAAGGCAGAGCTCCCCTACGAGCAGTACTTC. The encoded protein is CASSLSKAELPYEQYF.